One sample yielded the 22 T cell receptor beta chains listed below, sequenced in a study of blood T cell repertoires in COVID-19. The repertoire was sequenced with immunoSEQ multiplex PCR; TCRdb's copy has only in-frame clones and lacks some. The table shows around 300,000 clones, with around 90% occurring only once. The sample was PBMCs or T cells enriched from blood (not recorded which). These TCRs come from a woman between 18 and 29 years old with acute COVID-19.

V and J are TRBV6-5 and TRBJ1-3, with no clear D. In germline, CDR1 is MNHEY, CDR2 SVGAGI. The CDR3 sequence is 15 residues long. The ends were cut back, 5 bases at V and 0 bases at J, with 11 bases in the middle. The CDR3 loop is CASSRVVSSGNTIYF. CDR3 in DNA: TGTGCCAGCAGTCGCGTAGTGAGCTCTGGAAACACCATATATTTT.

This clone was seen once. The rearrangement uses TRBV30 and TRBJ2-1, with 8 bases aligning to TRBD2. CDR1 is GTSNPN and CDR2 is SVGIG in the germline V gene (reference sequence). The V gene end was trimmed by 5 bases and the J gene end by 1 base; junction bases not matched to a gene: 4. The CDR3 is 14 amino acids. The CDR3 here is CAWQAGASYNEQFF. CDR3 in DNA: TGTGCCTGGCAAGCGGGGGCGTCCTACAATGAGCAGTTCTTC. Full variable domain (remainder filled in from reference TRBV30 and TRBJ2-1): SQTIHQWPATLVQPVGSPLSLECTVEGTSNPNLYWYRQAAGRGLQLLFYSVGIGQISSEVPQNLSASRPQDRQFILSSKKLLLSDSGFYLCAWQAGASYNEQFFGPGTRLTVL.

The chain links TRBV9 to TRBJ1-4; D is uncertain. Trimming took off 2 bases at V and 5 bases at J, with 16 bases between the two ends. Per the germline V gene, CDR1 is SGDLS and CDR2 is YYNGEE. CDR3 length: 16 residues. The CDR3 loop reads CASSVGFLTLNEKLFF. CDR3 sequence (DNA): TGTGCCAGCAGCGTCGGTTTCCTTACGTTAAATGAAAAACTGTTTTTT.

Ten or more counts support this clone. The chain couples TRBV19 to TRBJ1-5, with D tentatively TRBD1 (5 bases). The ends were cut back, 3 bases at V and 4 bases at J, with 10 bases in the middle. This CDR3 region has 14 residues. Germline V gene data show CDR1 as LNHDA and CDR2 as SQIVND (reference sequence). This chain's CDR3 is CASSIQGRNQPQHF. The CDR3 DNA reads TGTGCCAGTAGTATTCAGGGCCGAAATCAGCCCCAGCATTTT.

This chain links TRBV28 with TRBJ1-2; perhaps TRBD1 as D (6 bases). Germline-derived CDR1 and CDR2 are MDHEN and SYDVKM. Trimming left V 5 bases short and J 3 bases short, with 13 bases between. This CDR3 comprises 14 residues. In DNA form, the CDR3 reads TGTGCCAGCAGTCTAGGACAGAACCACTATGGCTACACCTTC. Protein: CASSLGQNHYGYTF.

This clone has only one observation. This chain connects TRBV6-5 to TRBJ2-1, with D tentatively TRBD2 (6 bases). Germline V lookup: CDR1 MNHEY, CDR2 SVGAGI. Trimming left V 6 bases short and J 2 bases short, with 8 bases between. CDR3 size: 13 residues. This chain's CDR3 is CASRLAAYNEQFF. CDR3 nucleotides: TGTGCCAGCAGGTTAGCGGCCTACAATGAGCAGTTCTTC.

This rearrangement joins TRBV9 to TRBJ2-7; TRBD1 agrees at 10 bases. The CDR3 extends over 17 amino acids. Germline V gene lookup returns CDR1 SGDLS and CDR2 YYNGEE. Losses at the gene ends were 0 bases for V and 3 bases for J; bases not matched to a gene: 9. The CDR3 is CASSVGGSGTGDYEQYF. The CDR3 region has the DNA TGTGCCAGCAGCGTAGGAGGGTCCGGGACAGGGGACTACGAGCAGTACTTC.

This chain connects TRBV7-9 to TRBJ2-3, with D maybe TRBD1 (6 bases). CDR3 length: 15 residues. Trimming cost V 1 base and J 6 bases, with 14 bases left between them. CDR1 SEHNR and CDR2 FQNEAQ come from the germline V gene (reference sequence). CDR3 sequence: CASSLGPGDRDTQYF. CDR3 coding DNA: TGTGCCAGCAGCTTAGGGCCAGGGGATCGCGATACGCAGTATTTT.

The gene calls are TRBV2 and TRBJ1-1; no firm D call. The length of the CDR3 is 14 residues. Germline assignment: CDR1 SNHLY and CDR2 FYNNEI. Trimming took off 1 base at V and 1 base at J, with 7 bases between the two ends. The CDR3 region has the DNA TGTGCCAGCAGTGAAGAATTTAGGAACACTGAAGCTTTCTTT. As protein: CASSEEFRNTEAFF.

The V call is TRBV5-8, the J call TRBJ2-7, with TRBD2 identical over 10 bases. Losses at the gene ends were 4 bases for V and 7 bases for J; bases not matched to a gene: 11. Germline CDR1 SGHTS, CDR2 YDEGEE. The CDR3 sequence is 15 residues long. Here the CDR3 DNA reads TGTGCCAGCAGCCACCTAGCGGGAGTTCCGGGGGAGCAGTACTTC. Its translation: CASSHLAGVPGEQYF.

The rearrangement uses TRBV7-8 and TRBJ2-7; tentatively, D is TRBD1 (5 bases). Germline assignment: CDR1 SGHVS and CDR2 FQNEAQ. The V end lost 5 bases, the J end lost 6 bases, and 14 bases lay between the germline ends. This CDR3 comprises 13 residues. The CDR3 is CASSESQDTEQYF. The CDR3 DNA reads TGTGCCAGCAGCGAGTCCCAGGACACCGAGCAGTACTTC.

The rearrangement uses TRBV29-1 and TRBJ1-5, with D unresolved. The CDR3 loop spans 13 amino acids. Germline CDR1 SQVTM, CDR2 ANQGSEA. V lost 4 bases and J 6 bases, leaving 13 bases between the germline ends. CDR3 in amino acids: CSVGSDTGQPQHF. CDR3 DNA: TGCAGCGTTGGGTCCGATACGGGTCAGCCCCAGCATTTT.

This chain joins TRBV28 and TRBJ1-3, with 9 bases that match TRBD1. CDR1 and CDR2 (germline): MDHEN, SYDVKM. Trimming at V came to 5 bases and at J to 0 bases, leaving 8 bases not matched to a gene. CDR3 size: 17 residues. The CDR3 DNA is TGTGCCAGCAGTGTAGGGGACAGGGACCTCTCTGGAAACACCATATATTTT. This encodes CASSVGDRDLSGNTIYF. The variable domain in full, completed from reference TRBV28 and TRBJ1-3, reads DVKVTQSSRYLVKRTGEKVFLECVQDMDHENMFWYRQDPGLGLRLIYFSYDVKMKEKGDIPEGYSVSREKKERFSLILESASTNQTSMYLCASSVGDRDLSGNTIYFGEGSWLTVV.

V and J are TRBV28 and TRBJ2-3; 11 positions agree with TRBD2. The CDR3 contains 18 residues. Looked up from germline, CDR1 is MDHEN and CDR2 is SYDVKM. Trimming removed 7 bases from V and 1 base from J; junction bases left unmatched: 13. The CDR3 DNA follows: TGTGCCAGCACGGGGCGTAGCGGGAGGGCCGGAGGCACAGATACGCAGTATTTT. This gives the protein CASTGRSGRAGGTDTQYF.

The DNA of the CDR3 is TGTGCCAGCAGTGAGGCCCCAGGGGTTCAGCCCCAGCATTTT. It translates to CASSEAPGVQPQHF. V and J are TRBV6-4 and TRBJ1-5; the D gene is possibly TRBD1 (6 bases). The V gene's germline CDR1 is MRHNA and CDR2 SNTAGT. Trimming took 3 bases from V and 6 from J, leaving 12 bases between them. The CDR3 extends over 14 amino acids.

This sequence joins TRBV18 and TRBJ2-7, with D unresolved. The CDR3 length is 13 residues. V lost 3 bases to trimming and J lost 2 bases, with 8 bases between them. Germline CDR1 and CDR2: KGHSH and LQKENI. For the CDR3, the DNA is TGTGCCAGCTCACCGACTTCTACCTACGAGCAGTACTTC. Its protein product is CASSPTSTYEQYF.

The CDR3 DNA reads as TGTGCCAGCAGTTTGGGCAGAGTGAATGAAAAACTGTTTTTT. It yields the protein CASSLGRVNEKLFF. This rearrangement joins TRBV28 to TRBJ1-4, with D hard to call. Germline loops: CDR1 MDHEN, CDR2 SYDVKM. The CDR3 is 14 residues long. V lost 3 bases, J lost 5 bases, and 10 bases lay in between.

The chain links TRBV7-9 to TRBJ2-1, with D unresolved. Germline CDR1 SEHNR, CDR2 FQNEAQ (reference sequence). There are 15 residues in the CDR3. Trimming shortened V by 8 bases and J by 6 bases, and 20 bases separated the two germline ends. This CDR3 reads CASRPPRSKANEQFF. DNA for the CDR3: TGTGCCAGCCGCCCCCCAAGGAGCAAGGCCAATGAGCAGTTCTTC.

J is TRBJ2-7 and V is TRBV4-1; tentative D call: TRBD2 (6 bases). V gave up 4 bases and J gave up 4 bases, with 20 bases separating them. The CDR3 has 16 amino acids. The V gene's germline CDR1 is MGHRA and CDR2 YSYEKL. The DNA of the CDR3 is TGCGCCAGCAGCCGGGGGAGGCGGGAACCGGAATACGAGCAGTACTTC. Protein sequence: CASSRGRREPEYEQYF.

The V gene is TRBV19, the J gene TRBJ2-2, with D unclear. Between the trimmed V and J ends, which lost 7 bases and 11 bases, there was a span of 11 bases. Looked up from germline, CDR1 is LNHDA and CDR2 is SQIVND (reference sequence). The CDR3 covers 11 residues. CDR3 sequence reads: CASTQRGELFF. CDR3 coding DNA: TGTGCCAGTACCCAGCGCGGAGAGCTGTTTTTT.

DNA for the CDR3: TGTGCCAGCAGTCTCCCGGGACTAGCGGGAGTGCACGAGCAGTACTTC. Its protein product is CASSLPGLAGVHEQYF. The chain combines TRBV27 with TRBJ2-7; 14 bases are a match to TRBD2. J was trimmed by 5 bases and V by 5 bases; bases with no gene match: 8. CDR3 length: 16 amino acids. The germline V gene encodes CDR1 MNHEY and CDR2 SMNVEV (reference sequence).

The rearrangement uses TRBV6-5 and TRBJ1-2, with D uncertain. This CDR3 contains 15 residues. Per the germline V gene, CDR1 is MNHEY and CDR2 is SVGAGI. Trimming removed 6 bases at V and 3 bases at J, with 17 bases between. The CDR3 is CASRLVSNLHYGYTF. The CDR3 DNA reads TGTGCCAGCAGATTAGTTAGTAACCTGCACTATGGCTACACCTTC.